Sequencing of this TCR beta chain was carried out in a study of cytomegalovirus exposure and HLA in healthy donors. Regarding the study as a whole: According to a later analysis, most TCR beta chains associated with CMV appeared HLA-restricted. Sequencing depth across donors, presence/absence analyses assumed, was roughly uniform. Reported findings show TCR beta sequences accurately forecast HLA-A and HLA-B alleles in most subjects. Common viral pathogens seemed to be connected with several of the most significant clusters, according to a later analysis.

About this clone: Its antigen is unknown.

The study ran its PCR with 60 Vbeta and 13 Jbeta primers. The data were produced by immunoSEQ multiplex PCR, yet TCRdb's version contains in-frame clones alone and is incomplete. The table has 130,000 or so clones, approximately 71% seen once. CDR1 MNHNS and CDR2 SASEGT come from the germline V gene. The CDR3 loop spans 15 amino acids. The junction had 10 bases not matched to a gene; V was cut back by 7 bases and J by 4 bases. The material sequenced was PBMCs. V is TRBV6-1 and J is TRBJ1-5; 7 bases line up with TRBD1. The sequence was collected from a man aged 35 to 55 in good health and CMV-seronegative. The CDR3 DNA reads as TGTGCCAGCAAACATCCAGGGGGAAGGAATCAGCCCCAGCATTTT. Its protein is CASKHPGGRNQPQHF.